This T cell receptor beta chain was sequenced during a study of CD8 T cells in Susac syndrome. Reverse transcription of roughly 0.45 to 1 ug RNA used random hexamers. Amplification of TCR beta CDR3 by immunoSEQ multiplex PCR spanned 54 Vbeta and 13 Jbeta. TCRdb reprocessed the immunoSEQ multiplex PCR reads with MiXCR, giving one entry per CDR3 protein. The table lists approximately 80,000 distinct CDR3 sequences, less than 95% of them singletons. Findings and limits, study-wide: There were approximately 15 Susac-specific public clones in total CD8+ repertoires and roughly 5 in CD8+ TEMRA repertoires.

Turning to this clonotype: The target antigen is unknown.

The V segment lost 1 base and the J segment 2 bases; nucleotides outside the gene matches: 1. The germline gives CDR1 SEHNR, CDR2 FQNEAQ (reference sequence). This CDR3 is 14 amino acids long. The sequence came from a human donor with Susac syndrome. Material: CD8+ T cells from PBMCs. The chain employs TRBV7-9 and TRBJ2-5; 7 nucleotides line up with TRBD1. This CDR3 reads CASSLVRGQETQYF. Written as DNA, the CDR3 is TGTGCCAGCAGCTTAGTCAGGGGGCAAGAGACCCAGTACTTC.